These T cell receptor beta chains were read from a single sample in a study of blood T cell repertoires in COVID-19. Sequencing used immunoSEQ multiplex PCR; TCRdb keeps in-frame clones, though not all of them. The data contain 79,000 or so clones, 70% to 90% of them singletons. Material: peripheral blood. The receptors were gathered from a man in his 60s with COVID-19, enrolled during active disease. CDR3s include the opening cysteine and the closing phenylalanine or tryptophan. Each record gives: V gene, clone size, D gene, J gene, CDR3 DNA, CDR3 protein. A D gene is named only where the DNA matches it firmly. Clone sizes are given selectively: once, few, many, or a class where the clone is expanded.

TRBV11-3	-	TRBD2	TRBJ2-5	TGTGCCAGCAGCAAGAGTTTAGGGAGGGCAGGAGAGACCCAGTACTTC	CASSKSLGRAGETQYF
TRBV19	-	TRBD1	TRBJ1-5	TGTGCCAGTAGTTCACAGGGGCAGGATCAGCCCCAGCATTTT	CASSSQGQDQPQHF
TRBV10-3	-	TRBD1	TRBJ1-1	TGTGCCATCAGCTTGACAGGGCCCAGCACTGAAGCTTTCTTT	CAISLTGPSTEAFF
TRBV7-9	many	TRBD1	TRBJ1-6	TGTGCCAGCCGAGACAGGGAAACCTATAATTCACCCCTCCACTTT	CASRDRETYNSPLHF
TRBV5-1	-	-	TRBJ1-1	TGCGCCAGCAGCTTGGGTACAGGGACCACTGAAGCTTTCTTT	CASSLGTGTTEAFF
TRBV3-1/TRBV3-2	-	TRBD2	TRBJ2-2	TGTGCCAGCAGCCCGACCCGGACTTCCAGCGGGGTTACCGGGGAGCTGTTTTTT	CASSPTRTSSGVTGELFF
TRBV28	-	TRBD1	TRBJ2-5	TGTGCCAGCAGTTCCCGTAGGACAGGGGAAGAGACCCAGTACTTC	CASSSRRTGEETQYF
TRBV6-5	-	TRBD1	TRBJ1-4	TGTGCCATCAAAAGGACAGGAACTAATGAAAAACTGTTTTTT	CAIKRTGTNEKLFF
TRBV30	-	TRBD1	TRBJ2-7	TGTGCCTGGGACAGGGGAAACTACGAGCAGTACTTC	CAWDRGNYEQYF
TRBV25-1	once	TRBD2	TRBJ2-3	TGTGCCAGCATGACTAGCGGGAGGGTACAAGATACGCAGTATTTT	CASMTSGRVQDTQYF
TRBV2	-	-	TRBJ2-7	TGTGCCAGCAGTGAACCTATCCCGTCCGGGGAGCAGTACTTC	CASSEPIPSGEQYF
TRBV29-1	-	-	TRBJ1-2	TGCAGCGTTGAAGGTGCCAGGGGAATAGCTAACTATGGCTACACCTTC	CSVEGARGIANYGYTF
TRBV12-1	-	-	TRBJ2-7	TGTGCCAGCAGCTTTGCGGGCACCTACGAGCAGTACTTC	CASSFAGTYEQYF
TRBV28	-	-	TRBJ1-4	TGTGCCAGCCGGACTAATGAAAAACTGTTTTTT	CASRTNEKLFF
TRBV7-6	-	TRBD2	TRBJ2-6	TGTGCCAGCGGCGGGGGGGCGGCGAAAGCCAACGTCCTGACTTTC	CASGGGAAKANVLTF
TRBV28	-	-	TRBJ1-5	TGTGCCAGCCCTTCGAATCAGCCCCAGCATTTT	CASPSNQPQHF
TRBV3-1/TRBV3-2	few	-	TRBJ1-6	TGTGCCAGCAGCCAAGTTCCAGGGGTGAATTCACCCCTCCACTTT	CASSQVPGVNSPLHF
TRBV2	-	-	TRBJ1-1	TGTGCCAGCAGTGGATTAACTCTCAGGGGTTCTTCGGGCACTGAAGCTTTCTTT	CASSGLTLRGSSGTEAFF
TRBV18	once	-	TRBJ2-2	TGTGCCAGCTCACCACCTGAGGTCAGGAACACCGGGGAGCTGTTTTTT	CASSPPEVRNTGELFF
TRBV6-1	-	-	TRBJ1-5	TGTGCCAGCAGTGAGTCGCAGGGCAATCAGCCCCAGCATTTT	CASSESQGNQPQHF
TRBV5-1	-	TRBD2	TRBJ2-7	TGCGCCAGCAGCGCGGGACTAGCGGGCCGGCAGGACGAGCAGTACTTC	CASSAGLAGRQDEQYF
TRBV7-9	-	-	TRBJ2-1	TGTGCCAGCAGCGCAGGGGGGCGGCTTGAGCAGTTCTTC	CASSAGGRLEQFF
TRBV7-2	-	TRBD2	TRBJ2-7	TGTGCCAGCAGCGTCGCCCTGGGACTAGCGGGCCACGAGCAGTACTTC	CASSVALGLAGHEQYF
TRBV30	once	-	TRBJ2-2	TGTGCCTGGAGGGTTCCTTACGGGGGGGAGCTGTTTTTT	CAWRVPYGGELFF
TRBV9	-	-	TRBJ2-5	TGTGCCAGCAGCGGCGCCAGGGGAGGGCGAGAGACCCAGTACTTC	CASSGARGGRETQYF
TRBV7-9	-	TRBD2	TRBJ2-1	TGTGCCAGCAGCTTAGCCCGCGGGAGTAGATCCTACAATGAGCAGTTCTTC	CASSLARGSRSYNEQFF
TRBV9	-	-	TRBJ2-1	TGTGCCAGCAGCGGGTCCAGGGGGGCAAACTCCTACAATGAGCAGTTCTTC	CASSGSRGANSYNEQFF
TRBV6-8	-	-	TRBJ2-7	TGTGCCAGCAGTTACGGGGGCGCGGTAACCTACGAGCAGTACTTC	CASSYGGAVTYEQYF
TRBV3-1/TRBV3-2	-	-	TRBJ1-3	TGTGCCAGCAGCCAGCCAGGAGGTGGAAACACCATATATTTT	CASSQPGGGNTIYF
TRBV18	few	-	TRBJ1-2	TGTGCCAGCTCACCACCGTCGCAGGTTTATGGCTACACCTTC	CASSPPSQVYGYTF
TRBV12-5	-	-	TRBJ2-3	TGTGCTAGGGCGAGACACCATACGCAGTATTTT	CARARHHTQYF
TRBV5-4	-	TRBD1	TRBJ2-2	TGTGCCAGCAGCCCTACAGGGGGCGCGATGGTCGGGGAGCTGTTTTTT	CASSPTGGAMVGELFF
TRBV7-2	-	-	TRBJ1-5	TGTGCCAGCAGCTTACGCGGGGGGGGTCAGCCCCAGCATTTT	CASSLRGGGQPQHF
TRBV12-3/TRBV12-4	-	-	TRBJ2-1	TGTGCCAGCAGCCGAACGACAGATCCATTCTTC	CASSRTTDPFF
TRBV29-1	-	TRBD2	TRBJ2-2	TGCAGCGTTGATCCGGGGGGATCGAACACCGGGGAGCTGTTTTTT	CSVDPGGSNTGELFF
TRBV27	once	-	TRBJ1-2	TGTGCCAGCAGTCCCCTTTCCGGGATCCGGAGCTATGGCTACACCTTC	CASSPLSGIRSYGYTF
TRBV7-3	-	TRBD1	TRBJ1-1	TGTGCCAGCAGCTTAAATGCAGGGGGTGGCACTGAAGCTTTCTTT	CASSLNAGGGTEAFF
TRBV3-1/TRBV3-2	-	-	TRBJ1-2	TGTGCCAGCAGCCAAGAGAGGAGGGTTGGCTACACCTTC	CASSQERRVGYTF
TRBV2	-	-	TRBJ2-4	TGTGCCAGCGCAGGGCCGAACATTCAGTACTTC	CASAGPNIQYF
TRBV5-1	-	TRBD1	TRBJ1-5	TGCGCCAGCAGCCCGGGACAGGGAAGTAATCAGCCCCAGCATTTT	CASSPGQGSNQPQHF
TRBV5-1	-	-	TRBJ2-1	TGCGCCAGCAGCTTGGCCCCGGGGGATAAAGACCATGAGCAGTTCTTC	CASSLAPGDKDHEQFF
TRBV18	-	TRBD1	TRBJ1-6	TGTGCCAGCTCACCACCGGGACAGGGTTATAATTCACCCCTCCACTTT	CASSPPGQGYNSPLHF
TRBV18	-	TRBD2	TRBJ2-1	TGTGCCAGCTCTACGCGGGGGGGCAATGAGCAGTTCTTC	CASSTRGGNEQFF
TRBV2	-	-	TRBJ1-3	TGTGCCAGCAGTGAAGCTGAGTACTCTGGAAACACCATATATTTT	CASSEAEYSGNTIYF
TRBV10-2	-	TRBD2	TRBJ2-1	TGCGCCAGCACGGGACTAGCGGGAGTCCATGAGCAGTTCTTC	CASTGLAGVHEQFF
TRBV7-3	-	-	TRBJ2-1	TGTGCCAGCAGCCCCTTTAGCTCCGGGAATGAGCAGTTCTTC	CASSPFSSGNEQFF
TRBV6-5	-	TRBD1	TRBJ1-3	TGTGCCAGCAGTAGACAGGGGGCGTGGGGAAACACCATATATTTT	CASSRQGAWGNTIYF
TRBV3-1/TRBV3-2	few	TRBD1	TRBJ1-2	TGTGCCAGCAGCCCGGTGACGGGACAGGGGAATTGGTATGGCTATGGCTACACCTTC	CASSPVTGQGNWYGYGYTF
TRBV7-2	-	TRBD1	TRBJ1-5	TGTGCCAGCAGCGTCCAGGGGGTGAGCAATCAGCCCCAGCATTTT	CASSVQGVSNQPQHF
TRBV19	-	-	TRBJ1-6	TGTGCCAGTAGTGCCGACGAAGGGGCAGGTAATTCACCCCTCCACTTT	CASSADEGAGNSPLHF
TRBV19	once	-	TRBJ1-1	TGTGCCAGTAGTATTCCAGGTGAAGCTTTCTTT	CASSIPGEAFF
TRBV28	-	TRBD2	TRBJ2-5	TGTGCCAGCAGTGGGGCTAGCGGTGGCCAAGAGACCCAGTACTTC	CASSGASGGQETQYF
TRBV5-1	-	-	TRBJ1-4	TGCGCCAGCAGCGGTCAGGTTGCAACTAATGAAAAACTGTTTTTT	CASSGQVATNEKLFF